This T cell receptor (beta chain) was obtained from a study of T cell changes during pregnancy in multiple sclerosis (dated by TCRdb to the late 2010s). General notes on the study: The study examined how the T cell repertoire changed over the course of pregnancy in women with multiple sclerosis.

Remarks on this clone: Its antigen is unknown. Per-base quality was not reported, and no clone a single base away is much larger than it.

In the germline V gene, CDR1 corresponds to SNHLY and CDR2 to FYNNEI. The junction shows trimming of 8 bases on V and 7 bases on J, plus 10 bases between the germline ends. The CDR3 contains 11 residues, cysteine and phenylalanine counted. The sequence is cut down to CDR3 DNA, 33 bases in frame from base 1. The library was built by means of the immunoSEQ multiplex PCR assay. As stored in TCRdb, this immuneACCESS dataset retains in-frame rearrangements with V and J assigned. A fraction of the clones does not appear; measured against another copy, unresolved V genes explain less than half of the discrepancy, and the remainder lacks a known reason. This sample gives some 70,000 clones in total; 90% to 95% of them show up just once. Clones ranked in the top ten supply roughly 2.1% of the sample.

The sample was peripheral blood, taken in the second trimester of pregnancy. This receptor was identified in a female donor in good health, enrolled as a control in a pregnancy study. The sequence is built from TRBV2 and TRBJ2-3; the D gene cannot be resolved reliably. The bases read TGTGCCAGCCATAGCACGAATACGCAGTATTTT. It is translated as CASHSTNTQYF.